The clone carrying this T cell receptor (beta chain) was found once. These data originate in a study of cytomegalovirus exposure and HLA in healthy donors. About the research overall: Assignment to the Caucasian-associated ancestry cluster applied to over 70% of the roughly 420 genotyped donors.

V lost 6 bases, J lost 1 base, and 9 bases stayed unmatched. Germline V gene lookup returns CDR1 SQVTM and CDR2 ANQGSEA. The CDR3 runs 15 residues. The PCR ran on 60 Vbeta and 13 Jbeta primers. Measured with immunoSEQ multiplex PCR; TCRdb has only the in-frame clones, and not every one. The sample contains 240,000 or so clones, 82% of which appear only once. The chain joins TRBV29-1 to TRBJ1-1; 9 bases match TRBD1. The sequence was obtained from a woman aged 40 to 50 in good health and CMV-seropositive. The sequencing sample was made of PBMCs. The CDR3 spells CSVQPVDRGNTEAFF. In DNA form, the CDR3 reads TGCAGCGTCCAGCCCGTGGACAGGGGGAACACTGAAGCTTTCTTT.